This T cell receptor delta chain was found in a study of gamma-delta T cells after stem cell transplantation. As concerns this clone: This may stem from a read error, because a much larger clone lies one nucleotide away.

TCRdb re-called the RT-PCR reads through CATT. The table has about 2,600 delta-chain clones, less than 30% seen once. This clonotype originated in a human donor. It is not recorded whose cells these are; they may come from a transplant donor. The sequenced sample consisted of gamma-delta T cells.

CDR3 bases: TGTGCCTGTGACACCCATCGGCTGGGGGATACGCCGTGCACCGATAACCTCATCTTT. The encoded protein is CACDTHRLGDTPCTDNLIF. V and J are TRDV2 and TRDJ1; 12 nucleotides match TRDD3. Germline V lookup: CDR1 GEAIGNYY, CDR2 EKD. The CDR3 loop spans 19 amino acids.